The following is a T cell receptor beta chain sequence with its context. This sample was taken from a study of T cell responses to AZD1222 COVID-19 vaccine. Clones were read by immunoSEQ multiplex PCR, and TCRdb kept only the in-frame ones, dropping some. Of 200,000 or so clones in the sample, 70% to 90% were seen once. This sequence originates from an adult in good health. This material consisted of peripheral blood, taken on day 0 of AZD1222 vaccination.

CDR3 region: CASSLRGTGGVYGYTF. Written as DNA, the CDR3 is TGTGCCAGTAGTCTCCGTGGGACAGGGGGCGTCTATGGCTACACCTTC. The rearrangement links TRBV19 to TRBJ1-2; 12 bases are shared with TRBD1. CDR3 length: 16 amino acids. CDR1 LNHDA and CDR2 SQIVND come from the germline V gene (reference sequence). Losses at the gene ends were 5 bases for V and 4 bases for J; bases not matched to a gene: 8. The entire variable domain, with the rest obtained from reference TRBV19 and TRBJ1-2, is as follows: DGGITQSPKYLFRKEGQNVTLSCEQNLNHDAMYWYRQDPGQGLRLIYYSQIVNDFQKGDIAEGYSVSREKKESFPLTVTSAQKNPTAFYLCASSLRGTGGVYGYTFGSGTRLTVV.